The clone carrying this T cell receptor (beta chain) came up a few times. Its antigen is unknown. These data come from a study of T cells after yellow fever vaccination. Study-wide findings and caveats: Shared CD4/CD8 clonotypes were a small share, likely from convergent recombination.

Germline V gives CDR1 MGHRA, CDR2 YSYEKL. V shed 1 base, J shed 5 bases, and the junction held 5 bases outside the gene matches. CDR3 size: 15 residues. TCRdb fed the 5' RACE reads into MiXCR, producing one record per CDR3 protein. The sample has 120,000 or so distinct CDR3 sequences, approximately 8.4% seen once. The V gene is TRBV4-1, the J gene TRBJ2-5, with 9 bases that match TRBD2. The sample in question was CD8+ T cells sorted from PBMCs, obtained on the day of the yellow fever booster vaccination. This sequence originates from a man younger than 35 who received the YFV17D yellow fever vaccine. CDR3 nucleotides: TGCGCCAGCAGCCAAGTAGCGGGGGAGTTTGAGACCCAGTACTTC. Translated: CASSQVAGEFETQYF.